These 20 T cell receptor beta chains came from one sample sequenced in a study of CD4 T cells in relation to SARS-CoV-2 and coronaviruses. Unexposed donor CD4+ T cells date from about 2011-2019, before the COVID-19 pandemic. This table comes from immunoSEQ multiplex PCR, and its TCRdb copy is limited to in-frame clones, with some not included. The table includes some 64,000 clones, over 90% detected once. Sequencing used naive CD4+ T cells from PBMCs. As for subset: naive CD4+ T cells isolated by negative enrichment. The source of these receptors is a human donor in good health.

The CDR3 region is CASSLVTGGGSRETQYF. CDR3 nucleotides: TGCGCCAGCAGCTTGGTAACAGGGGGCGGGAGTCGGGAGACCCAGTACTTC. This chain links TRBV5-1 with TRBJ2-5; 9 bases are a match to TRBD1. V lost 0 bases, J lost 5 bases, and 11 bases stayed unmatched. The CDR3 length is 17 residues. Germline V gene sequence: CDR1 SGHRS, CDR2 YFSETQ.

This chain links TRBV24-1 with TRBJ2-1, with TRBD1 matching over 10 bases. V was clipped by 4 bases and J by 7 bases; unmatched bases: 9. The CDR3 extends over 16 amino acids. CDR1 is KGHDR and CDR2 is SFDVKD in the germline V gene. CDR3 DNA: TGTGCCACCAGTGACATGCGGGGGACAGGGGATAATGAGCAGTTCTTC. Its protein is CATSDMRGTGDNEQFF.

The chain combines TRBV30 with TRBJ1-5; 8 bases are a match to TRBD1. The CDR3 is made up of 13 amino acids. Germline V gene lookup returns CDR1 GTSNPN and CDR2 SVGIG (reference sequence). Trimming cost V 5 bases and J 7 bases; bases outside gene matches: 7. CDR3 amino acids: CAWGKGQDQPQHF. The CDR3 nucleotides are TGTGCCTGGGGGAAGGGACAGGACCAGCCCCAGCATTTT.

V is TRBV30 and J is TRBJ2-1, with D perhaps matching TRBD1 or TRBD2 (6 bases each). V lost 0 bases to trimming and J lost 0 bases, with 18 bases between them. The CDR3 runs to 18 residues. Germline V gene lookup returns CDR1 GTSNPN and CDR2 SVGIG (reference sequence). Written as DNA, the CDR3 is TGTGCCTGGAGTGTAAGGGGGAGCGGGCGGAGCTCCTACAATGAGCAGTTCTTC. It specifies CAWSVRGSGRSSYNEQFF.

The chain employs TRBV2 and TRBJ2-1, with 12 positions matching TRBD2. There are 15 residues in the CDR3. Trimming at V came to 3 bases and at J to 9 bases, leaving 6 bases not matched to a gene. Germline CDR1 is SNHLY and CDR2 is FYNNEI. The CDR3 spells CASSDLLAGGSEQFF. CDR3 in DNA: TGTGCCAGCAGTGACTTGCTAGCGGGAGGGAGTGAGCAGTTCTTC.

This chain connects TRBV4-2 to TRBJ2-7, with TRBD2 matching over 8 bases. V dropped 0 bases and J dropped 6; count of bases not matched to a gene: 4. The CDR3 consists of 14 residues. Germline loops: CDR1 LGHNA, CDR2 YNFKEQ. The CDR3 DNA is TGTGCCAGCAGCCAAGATATTAGCGGGACCGAGCAGTACTTC. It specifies CASSQDISGTEQYF.

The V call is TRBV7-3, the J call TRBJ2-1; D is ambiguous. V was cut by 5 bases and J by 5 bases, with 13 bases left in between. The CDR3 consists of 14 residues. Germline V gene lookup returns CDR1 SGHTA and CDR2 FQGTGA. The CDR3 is CASSPSAGHNEQFF. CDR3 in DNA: TGTGCCAGCAGCCCCTCCGCAGGTCACAATGAGCAGTTCTTC. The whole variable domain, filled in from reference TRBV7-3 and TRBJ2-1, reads GAGVSQTPSNKVTEKGKYVELRCDPISGHTALYWYRQSLGQGPEFLIYFQGTGAADDSGLPNDRFFAVRPEGSVSTLKIQRTERGDSAVYLCASSPSAGHNEQFFGPGTRLTVL.

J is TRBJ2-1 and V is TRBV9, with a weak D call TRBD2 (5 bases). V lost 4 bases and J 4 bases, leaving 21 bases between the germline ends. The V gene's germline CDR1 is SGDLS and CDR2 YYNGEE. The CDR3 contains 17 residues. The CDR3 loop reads CASSPLREGEGYNEQFF. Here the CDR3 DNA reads TGTGCCAGCAGCCCATTAAGAGAGGGTGAAGGGTACAATGAGCAGTTCTTC.

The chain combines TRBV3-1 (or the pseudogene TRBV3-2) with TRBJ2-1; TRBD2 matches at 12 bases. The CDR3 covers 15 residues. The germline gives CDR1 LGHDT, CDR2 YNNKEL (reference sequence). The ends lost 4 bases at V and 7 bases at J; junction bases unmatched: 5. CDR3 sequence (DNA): TGTGCCAGCAGCCGTTGGACTAGCGGGGATAATGAGCAGTTCTTC. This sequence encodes CASSRWTSGDNEQFF.

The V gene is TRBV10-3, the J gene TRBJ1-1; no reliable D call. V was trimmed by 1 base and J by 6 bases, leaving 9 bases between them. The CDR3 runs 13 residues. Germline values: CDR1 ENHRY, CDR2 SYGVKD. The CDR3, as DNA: TGTGCCATCAGTGAGTACCCCTCGTCTGAAGCTTTCTTT. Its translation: CAISEYPSSEAFF.

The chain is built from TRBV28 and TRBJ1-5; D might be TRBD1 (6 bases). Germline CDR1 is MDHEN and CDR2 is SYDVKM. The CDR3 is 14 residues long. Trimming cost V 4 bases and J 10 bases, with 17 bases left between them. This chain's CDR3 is CASSSPQGGGPQHF. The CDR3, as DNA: TGTGCCAGCAGTTCGCCACAGGGCGGGGGACCCCAGCATTTT.

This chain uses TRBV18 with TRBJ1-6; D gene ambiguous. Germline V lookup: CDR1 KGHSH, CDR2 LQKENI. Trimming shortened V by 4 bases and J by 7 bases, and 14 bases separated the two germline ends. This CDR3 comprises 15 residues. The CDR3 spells CASSLRGQGNSPLHF. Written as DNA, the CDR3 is TGTGCCAGCTCACTGCGAGGCCAAGGCAATTCACCCCTCCACTTT.

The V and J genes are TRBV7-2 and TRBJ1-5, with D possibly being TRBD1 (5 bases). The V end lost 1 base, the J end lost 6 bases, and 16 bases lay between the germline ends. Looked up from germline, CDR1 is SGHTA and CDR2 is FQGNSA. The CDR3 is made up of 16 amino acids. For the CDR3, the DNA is TGTGCCAGCAGCTTAGGGGCCCCGAGGGGACGTCAGCCCCAGCATTTT. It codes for CASSLGAPRGRQPQHF. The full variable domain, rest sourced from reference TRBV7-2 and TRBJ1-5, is GAGVSQSPSNKVTEKGKDVELRCDPISGHTALYWYRQSLGQGLEFLIYFQGNSAPDKSGLPSDRFSAERTGGSVSTLTIQRTQQEDSAVYLCASSLGAPRGRQPQHFGDGTRLSIL.

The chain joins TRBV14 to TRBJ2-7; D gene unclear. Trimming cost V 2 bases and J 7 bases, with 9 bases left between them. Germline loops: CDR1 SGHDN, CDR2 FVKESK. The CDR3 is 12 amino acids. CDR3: CASSQMTWEQYF. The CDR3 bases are TGTGCCAGCAGCCAAATGACCTGGGAGCAGTACTTC.

The CDR3, as DNA: TGTGCCAGCAGGTCGTCGCAGGAGCGGGGGGGCTCCTACGAGCAGTACTTC. It translates to CASRSSQERGGSYEQYF. This chain uses TRBV5-4 with TRBJ2-7; TRBD2 matches 10 bases. After removal of 5 bases from V and 0 bases from J, the junction contained 11 bases not matched to a gene. The CDR3 contains 17 residues. The germline V gene encodes CDR1 SGHNT and CDR2 YYREEE (reference sequence).

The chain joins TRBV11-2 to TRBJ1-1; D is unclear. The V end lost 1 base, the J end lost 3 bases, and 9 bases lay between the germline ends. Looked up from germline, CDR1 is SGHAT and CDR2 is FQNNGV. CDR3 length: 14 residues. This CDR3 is CASSLVLGHTEAFF. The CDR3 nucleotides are TGTGCCAGCAGCTTAGTTCTCGGGCACACTGAAGCTTTCTTT.

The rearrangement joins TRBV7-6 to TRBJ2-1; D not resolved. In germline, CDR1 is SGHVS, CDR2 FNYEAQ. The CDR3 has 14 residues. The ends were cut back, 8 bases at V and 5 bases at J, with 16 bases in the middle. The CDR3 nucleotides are TGTGCCAGCGCTCGGGCAGCAATTGACAATGAGCAGTTCTTC. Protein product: CASARAAIDNEQFF.

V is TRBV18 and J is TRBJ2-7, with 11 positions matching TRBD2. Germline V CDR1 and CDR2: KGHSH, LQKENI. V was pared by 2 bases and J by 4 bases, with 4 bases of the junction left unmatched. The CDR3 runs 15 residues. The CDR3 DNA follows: TGTGCCAGCTCACCAACTAGCGGGAGAGAGTACGAGCAGTACTTC. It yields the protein CASSPTSGREYEQYF.

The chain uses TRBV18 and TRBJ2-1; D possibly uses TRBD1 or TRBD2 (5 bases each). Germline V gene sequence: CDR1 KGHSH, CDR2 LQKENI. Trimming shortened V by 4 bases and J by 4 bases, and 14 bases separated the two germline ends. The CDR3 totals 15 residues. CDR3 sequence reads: CASSRTEGSYNEQFF. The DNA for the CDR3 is TGTGCCAGCTCACGTACAGAGGGGTCTTACAATGAGCAGTTCTTC.

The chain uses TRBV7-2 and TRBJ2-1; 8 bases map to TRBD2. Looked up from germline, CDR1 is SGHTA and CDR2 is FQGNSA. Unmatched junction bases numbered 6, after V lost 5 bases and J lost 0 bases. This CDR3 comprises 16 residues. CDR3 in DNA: TGTGCCAGCAGCCGGGGGGGGGCGAACTCCTACAATGAGCAGTTCTTC. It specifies CASSRGGANSYNEQFF.